A single sample is the source of the 21 T cell receptor beta chains below, sequenced in a study of post-analysis software for immune sequencing data. Findings and caveats of the study: TRBV segments more frequent in patients than in controls numbered a few and included TRBV5-6, TRBV5-1 and TRBV20-1.

Antigens of these TCRs are unknown. Every TCR beta cDNA library bore unique molecular identifiers. TCRdb passed the PCR reads through MiXCR, listing each CDR3 protein once. The repertoire holds hundreds of thousands of distinct CDR3 sequences, with roughly 45% as singletons. Sequenced input: blood. Receptor source: a girl aged 10-17 years with multiple sclerosis.

The genes are TRBV6-5 and TRBJ1-1; D remains ambiguous. The CDR3 contains 12 residues. Trimming left V 5 bases short and J 2 bases short, with 6 bases between. Germline V lookup: CDR1 MNHEY, CDR2 SVGAGI. The CDR3 DNA reads as TGTGCCAGCAGTCGGTCTAACACTGAAGCTTTCTTT. It yields the protein CASSRSNTEAFF.

The CDR3 sequence is CASSSPGPAAQPQHF. CDR3 in DNA: TGTGCCAGCAGCAGTCCGGGCCCGGCGGCTCAGCCCCAGCATTTT. The chain recombines TRBV6-4 with TRBJ1-5; D not certain. This CDR3 is 15 amino acids long. V was trimmed by 6 bases and J by 6 bases, leaving 18 bases between them. Germline CDR1 MRHNA, CDR2 SNTAGT.

This clonotype occurred once. The rearrangement uses TRBV4-1 and TRBJ2-1; 12 nucleotides align to TRBD2. The CDR3 has 16 residues. In germline, CDR1 is MGHRA, CDR2 YSYEKL. Trimming removed 1 base from V and 8 bases from J; junction bases left unmatched: 6. Here the CDR3 reads CASSQGPSGGAYEQFF. In nucleotides, the CDR3 is TGCGCCAGCAGCCAAGGACCTAGCGGGGGGGCTTATGAGCAGTTCTTC.

This chain connects TRBV7-2 to TRBJ1-2, with 10 positions matching TRBD1. Germline CDR1 SGHTA, CDR2 FQGNSA. V gave up 5 bases and J gave up 4 bases; unmatched junction bases: 4. There are 14 residues in the CDR3. The CDR3 reads CASSRGQGSYGYTF. CDR3 bases: TGTGCCAGCAGCCGGGGACAGGGGAGCTATGGCTACACCTTC.

The CDR3 loop reads CASSSLRGRYEQYF. The CDR3 region has the DNA TGTGCCAGCAGCTCCCTTAGGGGTCGCTACGAGCAGTACTTC. This sequence joins TRBV7-9 and TRBJ2-7; tentatively, D is TRBD1 (5 bases). V was clipped by 4 bases and J by 3 bases, with 13 bases between them. Looked up from germline, CDR1 is SEHNR and CDR2 is FQNEAQ (reference sequence). CDR3 length: 14 amino acids.

The V and J genes are TRBV5-1 and TRBJ1-1, with unresolved D. This CDR3 contains 12 residues. Trimming took off 5 bases at V and 1 base at J, with 6 bases between the two ends. Germline V gene lookup returns CDR1 SGHRS and CDR2 YFSETQ. The CDR3 DNA follows: TGCGCCAGCAGTCAGGAGAACACTGAAGCTTTCTTT. Translation gives CASSQENTEAFF.

This clonotype was recorded once. The gene calls are TRBV5-1 and TRBJ2-3; 8 nucleotides align to TRBD1. After removal of 2 bases from V and 3 bases from J, the junction contained 5 bases not matched to a gene. Germline loops: CDR1 SGHRS, CDR2 YFSETQ. This CDR3 region has 15 residues. CDR3 sequence reads: CASSFETGATDTQYF. In nucleotides, the CDR3 is TGCGCCAGCAGCTTCGAGACAGGGGCTACAGATACGCAGTATTTT.

The gene calls are TRBV5-1 and TRBJ1-1; D gene uncertain. There are 14 residues in the CDR3. Trimming pared 1 base from V and 3 bases from J, leaving 10 bases between. Germline-derived CDR1 and CDR2 are SGHRS and YFSETQ. The CDR3 sequence: CASSLRGSHTEAFF. The CDR3 nucleotides read TGCGCCAGCAGCTTGCGGGGTAGTCACACTGAAGCTTTCTTT.

This rearrangement joins TRBV5-6 to TRBJ1-1; 7 nucleotides match TRBD1. The CDR3 contains 15 residues. Unmatched junction bases numbered 14, after V lost 7 bases and J lost 5 bases. CDR1 SGHDT and CDR2 YYEEEE come from the germline V gene. CDR3 bases: TGTGCCAGCGGGGGAAGAGGGGGCCTGGAAACTGAAGCTTTCTTT. Protein sequence: CASGGRGGLETEAFF.

This clonotype came up a few times. The chain couples TRBV6-6 to TRBJ2-5; perhaps TRBD2 as D (6 bases). Germline assignment: CDR1 MNHNY and CDR2 SVGAGI (reference sequence). This CDR3 has 16 amino acids. V lost 3 bases to trimming and J lost 5 bases, with 19 bases between them. CDR3 sequence (DNA): TGTGCCAGCAGTTATCCATCGGAATCCCGGGAGGAGACCCAGTACTTC. It yields the protein CASSYPSESREETQYF.

V is TRBV12-3 or TRBV12-4 and J is TRBJ1-2; tentative D call: TRBD1 (6 bases). Trimming took off 1 base at V and 2 bases at J, with 8 bases between the two ends. The CDR3 covers 14 residues. The CDR3 nucleotides are TGTGCCAGCAGTTTAGTTGACAGGAACTATGGCTACACCTTC. Amino acid sequence: CASSLVDRNYGYTF.

V usage is TRBV12-3 or TRBV12-4 and J usage is TRBJ2-5; D perhaps matches TRBD1 (6 bases). V lost 3 bases, J lost 0 bases, and 11 bases lay in between. This CDR3 contains 15 residues. This CDR3 is CASSFNQGYQETQYF. CDR3 coding DNA: TGTGCCAGCAGTTTTAACCAGGGGTACCAAGAGACCCAGTACTTC.

CDR3 sequence (DNA): TGTGCCAGCAACGACCGGGCCCGCACAGATACGCAGTATTTT. Protein sequence: CASNDRARTDTQYF. V usage is TRBV12-3 or TRBV12-4 and J usage is TRBJ2-3, with D unclear. Between the trimmed V and J ends, which lost 7 bases and 1 base, there was a span of 12 bases. This CDR3 has 14 residues.

This chain joins TRBV5-1 and TRBJ2-1; D unclear. Germline-derived CDR1 and CDR2 are SGHRS and YFSETQ. V lost 1 base to trimming and J lost 9 bases, with 8 bases between them. CDR3 length equals 12 residues. The CDR3 nucleotides read TGCGCCAGCAGCTTGAAGACTGGTGAGCAGTTCTTC. Translating it yields CASSLKTGEQFF.

The genes are TRBV4-1 and TRBJ2-1; the match to TRBD2 covers 9 bases. The CDR3 has 17 residues. V was clipped by 0 bases and J by 11 bases; unmatched bases: 14. CDR1 and CDR2 (germline): MGHRA, YSYEKL. The CDR3 is CASSQDSLTMTSGQQFF. The CDR3 DNA reads TGCGCCAGCAGCCAAGATTCCCTTACTATGACTAGCGGACAGCAGTTCTTC.

The table lists this clonotype with many counts. The J gene is TRBJ2-5, the V gene TRBV29-1; D is possibly TRBD1 (5 bases). V shed 0 bases and J shed 4 bases, with 9 bases lying between them. The germline CDR1 and CDR2 sequences are SQVTM and ANQGSEA. The CDR3 is 13 amino acids. As DNA, the CDR3 is TGCAGCGTTGAAGACTGGCAGGGAGAGACCCAGTACTTC. Translation gives CSVEDWQGETQYF.

V and J are TRBV9 and TRBJ2-1, with 9 positions matching TRBD2. Germline V gene sequence: CDR1 SGDLS, CDR2 YYNGEE. The CDR3 has 14 residues. Trimming took 3 bases from V and 9 from J; bases not matched to a gene: 7. The CDR3 protein is CASSGLSGRIEQFF. DNA for the CDR3: TGTGCCAGCAGCGGCTTGAGCGGGAGGATTGAGCAGTTCTTC.

The chain has TRBV5-1 and TRBJ2-7; D is possibly TRBD1 or TRBD2 (6 bases each). The CDR3 consists of 12 residues. CDR1 is SGHRS, CDR2 YFSETQ, per germline. Trimming left V 3 bases short and J 11 bases short, with 15 bases between. The CDR3 protein is CASSSNEGGKYF. The CDR3, as DNA: TGCGCCAGCAGCTCTAACGAGGGGGGCAAGTACTTC.

The CDR3 here is CASRGLAGGKNEQYF. DNA for the CDR3: TGCGCCAGCCGGGGGCTAGCGGGAGGGAAGAACGAGCAGTACTTC. The chain employs TRBV10-2 and TRBJ2-7, with TRBD2 identical over 12 bases. This CDR3 has 15 amino acids. The junction had 10 bases not matched to a gene; V was cut back by 8 bases and J by 5 bases. The germline V gene encodes CDR1 WSHSY and CDR2 SAAADI.

This chain links TRBV12-3 or TRBV12-4 with TRBJ1-4; D possibly corresponds to TRBD1 (5 bases). The V end was cut by 6 bases, the J end by 6 bases, with 26 bases between. The CDR3 is made up of 18 amino acids. The CDR3 sequence: CASSRDSYGPPGDEKLFF. In DNA form, the CDR3 reads TGTGCCAGCAGCCGTGACAGTTACGGGCCTCCCGGGGATGAAAAACTGTTTTTT.

This clonotype was detected only a few times. The rearrangement joins TRBV11-2 to TRBJ2-6; D is unresolved. CDR1 and CDR2 (germline): SGHAT, FQNNGV. The CDR3 runs 17 residues. V lost 5 bases and J lost 4, with 18 bases in between. CDR3 loop: CASSPRSPTVGANVLTF. CDR3 sequence (DNA): TGTGCCAGCAGCCCTAGGTCCCCCACAGTAGGGGCCAACGTCCTGACTTTC.